This TCR beta chain appears in the sequencing data of a study of T cell clonality in common variable immunodeficiency. This clone was detected many times. Clones were sequenced by immunoSEQ multiplex PCR, and TCRdb holds only the in-frame ones, with some missing. In total the sample includes about 66,000 clones, none of them seen once. The receptor comes from a person between 18 and 70 years old in good health. Sequences were obtained from peripheral blood mononuclear cells.

CDR3 protein: CAWTGGRGYTF. CDR3 bases read: TGTGCCTGGACAGGGGGCAGGGGC. The chain uses TRBV30 and TRBJ1-2; 8 bases map to TRBD1. Coverage ceases 3 residues before the CDR3 finishes, and the germline J gene fills in the end. The CDR3 length is 11 residues. From germline, CDR1 is GTSNPN and CDR2 SVGIG (reference sequence).